This is a list of T cell receptor beta chains from one sample in a study of blood T cell repertoires in COVID-19. Assay: immunoSEQ multiplex PCR; the TCRdb copy retains only in-frame clones and omits some. Found here are some 250,000 clones, roughly 85% of them singletons; the top ten hold less than 4%. The sample was peripheral blood. These receptors were obtained from a woman between 18 and 30 years old with acute or convalescent COVID-19. Each CDR3 is given with its conserved first and last residue. D genes are given only for firm matches. Expanded clones are given a class, and other clones once, few, many or no size at all.

V gene: TRBV7-9
D gene: NA
J gene: TRBJ1-6
clone size: NA
CDR3 DNA: TGTGCCAGCAGCTTAGCCAGGCAAAGCTCCTATAATTCACCCCTCCACTTT
CDR3 protein: CASSLARQSSYNSPLHF

V gene: TRBV6-5
D gene: TRBD1
J gene: TRBJ1-1
clone size: NA
CDR3 DNA: TGTGCCAGCGGACAGGAGTATGGAAAAGCTTTCTTT
CDR3 protein: CASGQEYGKAFF

V gene: TRBV19
D gene: NA
J gene: TRBJ2-1
clone size: NA
CDR3 DNA: TGTGCCAGTAGTATAGGTACCTACAATGAGCAGTTCTTC
CDR3 protein: CASSIGTYNEQFF

V gene: TRBV18
D gene: NA
J gene: TRBJ1-3
clone size: NA
CDR3 DNA: TGTGCCAGCTCACCATGGGAGGAGAGAGGAAACACCATATATTTT
CDR3 protein: CASSPWEERGNTIYF

V gene: TRBV6-2/TRBV6-3
D gene: NA
J gene: TRBJ1-1
clone size: NA
CDR3 DNA: TGTGCCAGCAGTTACGTCTCCTCTGAAGCTTTCTTT
CDR3 protein: CASSYVSSEAFF

V gene: TRBV5-4
D gene: TRBD2
J gene: TRBJ2-7
clone size: NA
CDR3 DNA: TGTGCCAGCAGCTTAAGTAGCGGGATTGGGAACGAGCAGTACTTC
CDR3 protein: CASSLSSGIGNEQYF

V gene: TRBV28
D gene: NA
J gene: TRBJ1-6
clone size: NA
CDR3 DNA: TGTGCCAGCATGAGGGTTCTAGCTAATTCACCCCTCCACTTT
CDR3 protein: CASMRVLANSPLHF

V gene: TRBV28
D gene: NA
J gene: TRBJ1-1
clone size: NA
CDR3 DNA: TGTGCCAGCAGTACCCCTGGGCCCGGGAACACTGAAGCTTTCTTT
CDR3 protein: CASSTPGPGNTEAFF

V gene: TRBV5-1
D gene: TRBD2
J gene: TRBJ2-1
clone size: NA
CDR3 DNA: TGCGCCAGCAGTTTGACTAGCGACAGCTCCTACAATGAGCAGTTCTTC
CDR3 protein: CASSLTSDSSYNEQFF

V gene: TRBV21-1
D gene: NA
J gene: TRBJ1-1
clone size: NA
CDR3 DNA: TGTGCCAGCAGCAAAAAAGAGGGAGAGGGAGGGGTCACTGAAGCTTTCTTT
CDR3 protein: CASSKKEGEGGVTEAFF

V gene: TRBV28
D gene: NA
J gene: TRBJ1-1
clone size: NA
CDR3 DNA: TGTGCCAGCACCCGGTCACACACTGAAGCTTTCTTT
CDR3 protein: CASTRSHTEAFF

V gene: TRBV7-6
D gene: NA
J gene: TRBJ2-3
clone size: few
CDR3 DNA: TGTGCCAGCAGCTTAAGGCAGGGGAGCACAGATACGCAGTATTTT
CDR3 protein: CASSLRQGSTDTQYF

V gene: TRBV6-5
D gene: NA
J gene: TRBJ2-7
clone size: NA
CDR3 DNA: TGTGCCAGCAGTCAACACGGGGGCTACGAGCAGTACTTC
CDR3 protein: CASSQHGGYEQYF

V gene: TRBV15
D gene: NA
J gene: TRBJ2-7
clone size: NA
CDR3 DNA: TGTGCCACCAGCAGAGATGCCGGGATCCCCTACGAGCAGTACTTC
CDR3 protein: CATSRDAGIPYEQYF

V gene: TRBV5-5
D gene: NA
J gene: TRBJ2-5
clone size: NA
CDR3 DNA: TGTGCCAGCAGCCACAGTCCAATACAAGAGACCCAGTACTTC
CDR3 protein: CASSHSPIQETQYF

V gene: TRBV30
D gene: NA
J gene: TRBJ1-2
clone size: NA
CDR3 DNA: TGTGCCTGGAGTGCGGCAGGCCTCGGTGGCTACACCTTC
CDR3 protein: CAWSAAGLGGYTF

V gene: TRBV15
D gene: NA
J gene: TRBJ2-4
clone size: NA
CDR3 DNA: TGTGCCACCAGCAGAGATGGGGCAGACAAAAACATTCAGTACTTC
CDR3 protein: CATSRDGADKNIQYF